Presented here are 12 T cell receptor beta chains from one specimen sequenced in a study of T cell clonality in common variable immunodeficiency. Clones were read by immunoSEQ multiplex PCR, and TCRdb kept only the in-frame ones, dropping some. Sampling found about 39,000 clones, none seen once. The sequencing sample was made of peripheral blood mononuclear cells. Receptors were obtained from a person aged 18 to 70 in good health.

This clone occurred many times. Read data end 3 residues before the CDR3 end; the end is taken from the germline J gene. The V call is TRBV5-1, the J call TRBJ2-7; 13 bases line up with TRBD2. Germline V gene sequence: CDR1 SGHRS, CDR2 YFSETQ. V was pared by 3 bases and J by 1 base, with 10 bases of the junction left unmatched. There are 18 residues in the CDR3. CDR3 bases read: TGCGCCAGCAGCTGGGGGACCGGACTAGCGGGAGATTCCTACGAG. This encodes CASSWGTGLAGDSYE. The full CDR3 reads CASSWGTGLAGDSYEQYF.

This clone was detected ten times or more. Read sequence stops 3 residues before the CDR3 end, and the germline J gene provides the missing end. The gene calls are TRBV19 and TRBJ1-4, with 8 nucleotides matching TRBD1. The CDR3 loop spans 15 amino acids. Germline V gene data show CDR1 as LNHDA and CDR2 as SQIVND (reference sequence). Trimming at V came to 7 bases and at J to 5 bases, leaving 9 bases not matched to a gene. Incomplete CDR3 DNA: TGTGCCAGTACCGGCGGACAGGGTCCAAATGAAAAA. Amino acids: CASTGGQGPNEK. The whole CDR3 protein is CASTGGQGPNEKLFF.

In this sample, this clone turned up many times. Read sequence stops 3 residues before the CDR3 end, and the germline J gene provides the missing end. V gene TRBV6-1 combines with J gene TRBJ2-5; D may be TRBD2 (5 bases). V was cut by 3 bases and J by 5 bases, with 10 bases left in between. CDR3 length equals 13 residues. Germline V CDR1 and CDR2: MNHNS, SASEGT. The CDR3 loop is CASSELERETQYF. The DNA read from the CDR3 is TGTGCCAGCAGTGAGCTTGAGCGGGAGACC.

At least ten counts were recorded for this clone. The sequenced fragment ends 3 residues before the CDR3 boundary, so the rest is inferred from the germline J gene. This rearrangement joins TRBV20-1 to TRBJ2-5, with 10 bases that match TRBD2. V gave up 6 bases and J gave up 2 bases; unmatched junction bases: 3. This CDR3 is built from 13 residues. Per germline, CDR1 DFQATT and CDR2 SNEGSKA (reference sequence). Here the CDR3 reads CSATTSGQETQYF. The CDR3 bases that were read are TGCAGTGCCACGACTAGCGGGCAAGAGACC.

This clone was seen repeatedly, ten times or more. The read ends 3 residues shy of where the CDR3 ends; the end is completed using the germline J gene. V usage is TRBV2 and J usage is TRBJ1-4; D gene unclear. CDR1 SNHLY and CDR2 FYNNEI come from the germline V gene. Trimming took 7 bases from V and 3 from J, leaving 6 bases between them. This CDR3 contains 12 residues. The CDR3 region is CASNRANEKLFF. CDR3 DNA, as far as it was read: TGTGCCAGCAATCGTGCTAATGAAAAA.

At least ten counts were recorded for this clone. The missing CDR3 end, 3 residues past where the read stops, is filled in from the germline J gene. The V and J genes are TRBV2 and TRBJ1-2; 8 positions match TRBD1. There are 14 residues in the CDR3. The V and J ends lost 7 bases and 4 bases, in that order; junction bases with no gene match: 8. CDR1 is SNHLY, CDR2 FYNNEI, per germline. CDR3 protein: CASNTRQGSYGYTF. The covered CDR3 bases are TGTGCCAGCAACACCAGACAGGGGAGCTATGGC.

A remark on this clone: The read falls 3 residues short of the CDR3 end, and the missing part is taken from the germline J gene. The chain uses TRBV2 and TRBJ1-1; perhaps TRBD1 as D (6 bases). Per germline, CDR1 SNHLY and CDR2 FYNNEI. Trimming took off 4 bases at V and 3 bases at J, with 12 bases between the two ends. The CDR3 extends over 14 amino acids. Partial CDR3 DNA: TGTGCCAGCAGTGGTGTGGGGGCTCACACTGAA. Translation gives CASSGVGAHTE. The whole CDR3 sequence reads CASSGVGAHTEAFF.

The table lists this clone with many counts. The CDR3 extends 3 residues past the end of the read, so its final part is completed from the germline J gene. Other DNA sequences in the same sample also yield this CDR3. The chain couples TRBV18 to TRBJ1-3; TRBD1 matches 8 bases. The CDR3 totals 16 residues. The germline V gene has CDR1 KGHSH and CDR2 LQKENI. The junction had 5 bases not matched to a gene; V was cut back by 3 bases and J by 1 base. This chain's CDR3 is CASSPGQGGSGNTIYF. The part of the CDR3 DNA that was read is TGTGCCAGCTCACCTGGACAGGGCGGATCTGGAAACACC. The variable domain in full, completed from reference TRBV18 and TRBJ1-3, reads NAGVMQNPRHLVRRRGQEARLRCSPMKGHSHVYWYRQLPEEGLKFMVYLQKENIIDESGMPKERFSAEFPKEGPSILRIQQVVRGDSAAYFCASSPGQGGSGNTIYFGEGSWLTVV.

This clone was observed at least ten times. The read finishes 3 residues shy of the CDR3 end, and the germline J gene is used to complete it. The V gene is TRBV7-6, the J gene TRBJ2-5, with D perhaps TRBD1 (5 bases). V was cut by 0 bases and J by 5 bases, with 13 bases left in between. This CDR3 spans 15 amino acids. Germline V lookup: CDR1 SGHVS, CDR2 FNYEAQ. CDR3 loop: CASSLARQGRETQYF. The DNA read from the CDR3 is TGTGCCAGCAGCTTAGCGCGCCAGGGTCGGGAGACC.

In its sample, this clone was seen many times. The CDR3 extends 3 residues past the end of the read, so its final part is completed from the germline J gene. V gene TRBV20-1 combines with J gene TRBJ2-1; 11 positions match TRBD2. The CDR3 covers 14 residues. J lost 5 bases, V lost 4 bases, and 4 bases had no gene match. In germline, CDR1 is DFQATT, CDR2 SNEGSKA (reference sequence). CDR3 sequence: CSAKISGRDNEQFF. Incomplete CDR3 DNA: TGCAGTGCTAAGATTAGCGGGAGGGACAATGAG.

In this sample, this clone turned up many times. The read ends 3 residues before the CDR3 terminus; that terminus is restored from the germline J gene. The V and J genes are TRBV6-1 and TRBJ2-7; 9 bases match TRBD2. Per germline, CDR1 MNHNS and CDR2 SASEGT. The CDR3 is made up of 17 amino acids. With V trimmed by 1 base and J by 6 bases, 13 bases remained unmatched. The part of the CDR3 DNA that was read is TGTGCCAGCAGTGAAGATTTGATCGCGGGAGGGCCGTTCGAG. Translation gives CASSEDLIAGGPFE. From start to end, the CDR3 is CASSEDLIAGGPFEQYF.

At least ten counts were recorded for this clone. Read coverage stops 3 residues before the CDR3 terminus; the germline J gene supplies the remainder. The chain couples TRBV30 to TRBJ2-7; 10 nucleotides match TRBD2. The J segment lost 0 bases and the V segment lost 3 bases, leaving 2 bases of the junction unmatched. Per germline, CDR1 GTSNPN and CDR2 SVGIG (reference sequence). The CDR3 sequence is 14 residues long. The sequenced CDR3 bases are TGTGCCTGGAGCCTAGCGGGAGCCTCCTACGAG. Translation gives CAWSLAGASYE. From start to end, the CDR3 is CAWSLAGASYEQYF.